This section outlines one TCR beta chain sequence together with its context. The PCR had 60 Vbeta and 13 Jbeta primers. The repertoire was sequenced with immunoSEQ multiplex PCR; TCRdb's copy has only in-frame clones and lacks some. The table has about 180,000 clones, around 80% seen once. The V gene's germline CDR1 is MNHNS and CDR2 SASEGT. Trimming at V came to 4 bases and at J to 4 bases, leaving 12 bases not matched to a gene. The CDR3 sequence is 16 residues long. This sample was included in a study of cytomegalovirus exposure and HLA in healthy donors. Sequenced input: PBMCs. The source of this sequence is a man aged 40-50 years in good health and CMV-seronegative. The J gene is TRBJ2-7, the V gene TRBV6-1, with TRBD1 identical over 8 bases. CDR3 bases: TGTGCCAGCAGTGTCTCCGGGACAGGCGCTATGTACGAGCAGTACTTC. Translation: CASSVSGTGAMYEQYF.